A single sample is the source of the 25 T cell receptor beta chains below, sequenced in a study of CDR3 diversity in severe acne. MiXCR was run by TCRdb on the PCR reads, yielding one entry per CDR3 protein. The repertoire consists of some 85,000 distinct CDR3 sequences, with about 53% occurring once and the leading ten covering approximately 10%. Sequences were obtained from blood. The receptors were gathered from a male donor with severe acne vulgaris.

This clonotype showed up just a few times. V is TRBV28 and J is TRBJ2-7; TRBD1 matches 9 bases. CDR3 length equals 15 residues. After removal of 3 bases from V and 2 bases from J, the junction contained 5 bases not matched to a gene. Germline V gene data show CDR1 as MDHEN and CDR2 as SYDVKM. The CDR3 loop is CASSFLGTGTYEQYF. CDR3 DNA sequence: TGTGCCAGCAGTTTCCTGGGGACAGGGACCTACGAGCAGTACTTC. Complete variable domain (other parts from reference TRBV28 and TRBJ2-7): DVKVTQSSRYLVKRTGEKVFLECVQDMDHENMFWYRQDPGLGLRLIYFSYDVKMKEKGDIPEGYSVSREKKERFSLILESASTNQTSMYLCASSFLGTGTYEQYFGPGTRLTVT.

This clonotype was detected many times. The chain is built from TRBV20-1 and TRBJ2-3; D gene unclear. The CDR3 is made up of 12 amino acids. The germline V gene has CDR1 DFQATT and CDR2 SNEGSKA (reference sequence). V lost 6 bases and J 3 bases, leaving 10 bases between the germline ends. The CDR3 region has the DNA TGCAGTGCGGCAACAAGGACAGATACGCAGTATTTT. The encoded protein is CSAATRTDTQYF.

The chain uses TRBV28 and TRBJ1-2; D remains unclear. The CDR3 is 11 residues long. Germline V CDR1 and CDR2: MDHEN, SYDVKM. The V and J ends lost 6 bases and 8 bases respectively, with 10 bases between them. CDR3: CASSPSKGYTF. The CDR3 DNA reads TGTGCCAGCAGCCCCTCGAAAGGCTACACCTTC.

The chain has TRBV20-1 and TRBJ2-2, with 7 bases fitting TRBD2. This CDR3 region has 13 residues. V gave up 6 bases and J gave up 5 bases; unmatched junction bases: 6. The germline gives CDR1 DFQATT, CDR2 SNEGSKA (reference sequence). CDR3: CSALSGETGELFF. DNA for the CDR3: TGCAGTGCCTTAAGCGGGGAGACCGGGGAGCTGTTTTTT.

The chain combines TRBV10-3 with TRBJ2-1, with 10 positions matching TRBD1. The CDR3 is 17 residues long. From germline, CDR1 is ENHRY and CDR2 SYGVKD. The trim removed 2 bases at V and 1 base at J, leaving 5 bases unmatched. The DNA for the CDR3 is TGTGCCATCAGTGAGGAGACAGGGGGCCAATCCTACAATGAGCAGTTCTTC. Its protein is CAISEETGGQSYNEQFF.

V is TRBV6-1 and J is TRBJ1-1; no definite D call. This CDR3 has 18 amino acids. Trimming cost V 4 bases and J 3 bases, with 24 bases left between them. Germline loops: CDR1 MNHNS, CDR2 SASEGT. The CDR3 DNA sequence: TGTGCCAGCAGTGGAGCTGGGCCAGCAGGTTATGGCTACACTGAAGCTTTCTTT. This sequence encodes CASSGAGPAGYGYTEAFF.

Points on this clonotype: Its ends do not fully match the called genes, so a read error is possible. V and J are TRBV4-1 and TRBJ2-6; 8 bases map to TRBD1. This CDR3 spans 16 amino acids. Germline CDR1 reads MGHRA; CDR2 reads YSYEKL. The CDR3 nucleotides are TGTGCCAGCAGCCAACCACAGGGGGCTGGGGCCAACGTCCTGACTTTC. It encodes CASSQPQGAGANVLTF.

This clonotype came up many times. The DNA of the CDR3 is TGTGCCAGCTCAAAGGTTGGCAATAACTATGGCTACACCTTC. Encoded protein: CASSKVGNNYGYTF. The chain has TRBV12-3 or TRBV12-4 and TRBJ1-2; no firm D call. Trimming left V 8 bases short and J 1 base short, with 14 bases between. CDR3 length: 14 amino acids.

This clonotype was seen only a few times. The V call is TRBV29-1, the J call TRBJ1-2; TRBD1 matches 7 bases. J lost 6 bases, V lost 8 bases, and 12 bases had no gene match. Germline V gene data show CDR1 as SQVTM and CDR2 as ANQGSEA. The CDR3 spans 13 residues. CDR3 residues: CSLAGGDGDGYTF. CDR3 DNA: TGCAGCCTCGCAGGGGGGGATGGAGATGGCTACACCTTC.

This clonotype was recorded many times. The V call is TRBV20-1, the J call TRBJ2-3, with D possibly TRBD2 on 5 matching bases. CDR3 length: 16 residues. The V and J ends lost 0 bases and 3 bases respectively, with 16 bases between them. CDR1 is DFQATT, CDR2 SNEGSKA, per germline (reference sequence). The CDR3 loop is CSARDYVGMTTDTQYF. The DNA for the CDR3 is TGCAGTGCTAGAGATTATGTCGGGATGACAACAGATACGCAGTATTTT.

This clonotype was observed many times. CDR3 DNA sequence: TGCAGTGCTTCTCAGGGGGCAGGACGTGGAAACACCATATATTTT. Translated: CSASQGAGRGNTIYF. The chain uses TRBV20-1 and TRBJ1-3; 8 bases agree with TRBD1. V shed 5 bases and J 3 bases; nucleotides not matched to a gene: 9. The CDR3 has 15 residues. Germline assignment: CDR1 DFQATT and CDR2 SNEGSKA (reference sequence).

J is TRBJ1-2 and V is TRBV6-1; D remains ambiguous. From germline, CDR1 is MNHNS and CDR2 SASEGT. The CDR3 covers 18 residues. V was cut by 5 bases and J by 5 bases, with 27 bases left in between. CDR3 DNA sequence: TGTGCCAGCAGTCTCCTAGCGAGGTCAGTCAGGACCAATTATGGCTACACCTTC. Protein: CASSLLARSVRTNYGYTF.

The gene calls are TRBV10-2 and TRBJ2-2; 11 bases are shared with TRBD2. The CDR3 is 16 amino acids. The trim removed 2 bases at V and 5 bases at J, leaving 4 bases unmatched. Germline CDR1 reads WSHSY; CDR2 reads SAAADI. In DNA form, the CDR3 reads TGCGCCAGCAGTGAGAGGGCTAGCGGGAGGACCGGGGAGCTGTTTTTT. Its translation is CASSERASGRTGELFF.

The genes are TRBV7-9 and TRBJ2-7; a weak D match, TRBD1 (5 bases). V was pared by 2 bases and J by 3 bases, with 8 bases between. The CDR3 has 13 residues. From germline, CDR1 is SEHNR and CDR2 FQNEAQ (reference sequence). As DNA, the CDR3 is TGTGCCAGCAGCTTAACAGGAGACTACGAGCAGTACTTC. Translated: CASSLTGDYEQYF.

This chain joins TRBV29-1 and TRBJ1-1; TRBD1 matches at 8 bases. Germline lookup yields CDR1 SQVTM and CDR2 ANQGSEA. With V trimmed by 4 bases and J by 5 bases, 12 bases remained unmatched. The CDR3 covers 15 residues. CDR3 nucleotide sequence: TGCAGCGTTGCGACAGGGGAGGCAGATGGGACTGAAGCTTTCTTT. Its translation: CSVATGEADGTEAFF. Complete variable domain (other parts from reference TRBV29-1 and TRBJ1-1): SAVISQKPSRDICQRGTSLTIQCQVDSQVTMMFWYRQQPGQSLTLIATANQGSEATYESGFVIDKFPISRPNLTFSTLTVSNMSPEDSSIYLCSVATGEADGTEAFFGQGTRLTVV.

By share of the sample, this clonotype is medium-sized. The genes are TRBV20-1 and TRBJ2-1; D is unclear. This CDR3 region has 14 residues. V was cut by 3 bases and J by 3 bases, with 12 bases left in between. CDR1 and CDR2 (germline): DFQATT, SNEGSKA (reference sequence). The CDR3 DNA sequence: TGCAGTGCTAGCCCCGGCCCGGACTACAATGAGCAGTTCTTC. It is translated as CSASPGPDYNEQFF.

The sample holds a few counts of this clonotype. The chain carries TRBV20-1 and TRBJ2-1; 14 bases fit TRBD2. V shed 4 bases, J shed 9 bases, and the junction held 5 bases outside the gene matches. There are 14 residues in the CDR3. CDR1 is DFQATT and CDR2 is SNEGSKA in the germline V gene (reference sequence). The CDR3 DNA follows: TGCAGTGCTACCGGACTAGCGGGAGGCGGTGAGCAGTTCTTC. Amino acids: CSATGLAGGGEQFF.

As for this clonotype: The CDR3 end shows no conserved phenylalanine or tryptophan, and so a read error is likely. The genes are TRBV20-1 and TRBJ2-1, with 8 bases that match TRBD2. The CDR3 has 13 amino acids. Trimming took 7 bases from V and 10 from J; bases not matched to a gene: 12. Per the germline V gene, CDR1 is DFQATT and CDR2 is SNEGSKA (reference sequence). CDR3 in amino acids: CSGVGSGTYEQFS. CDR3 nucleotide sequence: TGCAGTGGAGTGGGTAGCGGGACCTACGAGCAGTTCTCC.

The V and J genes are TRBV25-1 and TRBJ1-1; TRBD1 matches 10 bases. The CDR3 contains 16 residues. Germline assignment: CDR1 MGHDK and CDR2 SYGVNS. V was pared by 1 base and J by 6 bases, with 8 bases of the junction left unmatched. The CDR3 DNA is TGTGCCAGCAGTGAATTGCGGGGGACAGGGGACGCTGAAGCTTTCTTT. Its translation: CASSELRGTGDAEAFF.

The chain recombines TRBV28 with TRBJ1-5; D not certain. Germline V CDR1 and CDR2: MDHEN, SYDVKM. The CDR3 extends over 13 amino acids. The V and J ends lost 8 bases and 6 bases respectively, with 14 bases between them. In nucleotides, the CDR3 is TGTGCCAGCGCTCCCCTTCAACGTCAGCCCCAGCATTTT. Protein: CASAPLQRQPQHF.

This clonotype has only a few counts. The CDR3 sequence is CASSYGGGAETQYF. The CDR3 region has the DNA TGTGCCAGCAGTTACGGCGGGGGGGCCGAGACCCAGTACTTC. The chain carries TRBV6-5 and TRBJ2-5; 9 bases line up with TRBD2. The J segment lost 5 bases and the V segment lost 2 bases, leaving 3 bases of the junction unmatched. Germline V gene sequence: CDR1 MNHEY, CDR2 SVGAGI. The CDR3 is 14 amino acids.

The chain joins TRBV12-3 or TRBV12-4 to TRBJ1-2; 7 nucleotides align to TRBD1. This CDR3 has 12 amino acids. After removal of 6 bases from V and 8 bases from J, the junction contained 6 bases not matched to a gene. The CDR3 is CASSATGYGYTF. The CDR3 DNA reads TGTGCCAGCAGCGCGACAGGGTACGGCTACACCTTC.

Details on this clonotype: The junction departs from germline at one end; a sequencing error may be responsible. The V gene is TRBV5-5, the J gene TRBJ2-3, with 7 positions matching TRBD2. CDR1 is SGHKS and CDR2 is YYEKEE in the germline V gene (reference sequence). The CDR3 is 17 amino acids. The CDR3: CASSLAWASGGTYTEYF. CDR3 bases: TGTGCCAGCAGCTTGGCCTGGGCTAGCGGAGGCACATATACGGAGTATTTT. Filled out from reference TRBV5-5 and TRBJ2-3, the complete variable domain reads DAGVTQSPTHLIKTRGQQVTLRCSPISGHKSVSWYQQVLGQGPQFIFQYYEKEERGRGNFPDRFSARQFPNYSSELNVNALLLGDSALYLCASSLAWASGGTYTEYFGPGTRLTVL.

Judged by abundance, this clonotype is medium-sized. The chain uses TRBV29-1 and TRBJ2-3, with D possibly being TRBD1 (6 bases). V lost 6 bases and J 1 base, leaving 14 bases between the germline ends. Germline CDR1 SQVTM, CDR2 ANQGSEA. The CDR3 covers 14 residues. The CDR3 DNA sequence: TGCAGCGTGACAGGCAGCCTCGGCACAGATACGCAGTATTTT. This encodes CSVTGSLGTDTQYF.

CDR3 residues: CASTASQGGFKHTEAFF. CDR3 DNA sequence: TGTGCCAGTACCGCGTCACAGGGGGGGTTTAAGCACACTGAAGCTTTCTTT. The V and J genes are TRBV19 and TRBJ1-1; 8 bases map to TRBD1. The CDR3 runs to 17 residues. V lost 7 bases, J lost 3 bases, and 16 bases stayed unmatched. The germline gives CDR1 LNHDA, CDR2 SQIVND (reference sequence). The full variable domain, its missing parts supplied by reference TRBV19 and TRBJ1-1, is DGGITQSPKYLFRKEGQNVTLSCEQNLNHDAMYWYRQDPGQGLRLIYYSQIVNDFQKGDIAEGYSVSREKKESFPLTVTSAQKNPTAFYLCASTASQGGFKHTEAFFGQGTRLTVV.